The 18 T cell receptor beta chains below come from one sample, sequenced in a study of blood T cell repertoires in COVID-19. TCRdb's copy holds only in-frame clones and misses some; the assay was immunoSEQ multiplex PCR. The repertoire has 180,000 or so clones, around 90% of them found once; the top ten carry approximately 0.62%. Sequenced material: peripheral blood. The receptors shown here come from a man aged 50 to 59 with acute or convalescent COVID-19.

V gene TRBV6-5 combines with J gene TRBJ2-1; D might be TRBD2 (6 bases). Germline-derived CDR1 and CDR2 are MNHEY and SVGAGI. The CDR3 spans 15 residues. Between the trimmed V and J ends, which lost 4 bases and 5 bases, there was a span of 15 bases. The CDR3 DNA follows: TGTGCCAGCAGTTCCGACGGGACGGGAGACAATGAGCAGTTCTTC. It translates to CASSSDGTGDNEQFF.

This clone was found a few times. The chain couples TRBV7-2 to TRBJ1-2; 11 bases are a match to TRBD1. V was pared by 2 bases and J by 8 bases, with 4 bases of the junction left unmatched. CDR3 length: 14 residues. Germline V gives CDR1 SGHTA, CDR2 FQGNSA. The CDR3 nucleotides read TGTGCCAGCAGCTTATTATGGACAGGGGGCGGCTACACCTTC. Protein sequence: CASSLLWTGGGYTF.

The chain combines TRBV3-1 (or the pseudogene TRBV3-2) with TRBJ1-1; no definite D call. Germline CDR1 reads LGHDT; CDR2 reads YNNKEL (reference sequence). The ends were cut back, 1 base at V and 6 bases at J, with 6 bases in the middle. The CDR3 is 12 residues long. CDR3 nucleotide sequence: TGTGCCAGCAGCCAAGTGGCCTCTGAAGCTTTCTTT. It translates to CASSQVASEAFF.

The chain carries TRBV29-1 and TRBJ2-5; TRBD1 agrees at 7 bases. The germline V gene has CDR1 SQVTM and CDR2 ANQGSEA. Germline trimming cut 7 bases from V and 1 base from J; bases unmatched to any gene: 6. The CDR3 spans 13 residues. CDR3 sequence: CSAETGPQETQYF. The CDR3 region has the DNA TGCAGCGCAGAGACAGGGCCCCAAGAGACCCAGTACTTC. Based on the CDR3 plus reference TRBV29-1 and TRBJ2-5, the full variable domain is SAVISQKPSRDICQRGTSLTIQCQVDSQVTMMFWYRQQPGQSLTLIATANQGSEATYESGFVIDKFPISRPNLTFSTLTVSNMSPEDSSIYLCSAETGPQETQYFGPGTRLLVL.

The V gene is TRBV5-6, the J gene TRBJ1-1; 9 nucleotides agree with TRBD1. From germline, CDR1 is SGHDT and CDR2 YYEEEE. With 3 bases clipped from V and 3 bases from J, the junction kept 6 bases outside the gene matches. The CDR3 extends over 15 amino acids. This CDR3 is CASSSIQGAYTEAFF. CDR3 in DNA: TGTGCCAGCAGCTCGATACAGGGGGCTTACACTGAAGCTTTCTTT.

This sequence joins TRBV7-2 and TRBJ2-1, with D tentatively TRBD2 (7 bases). Trimming pared 5 bases from V and 3 bases from J, leaving 17 bases between. Germline CDR1 SGHTA, CDR2 FQGNSA. The CDR3 extends over 16 amino acids. CDR3 sequence reads: CASSLEGGTNYNEQFF. The CDR3 DNA follows: TGTGCCAGCAGCCTCGAGGGGGGGACAAACTACAATGAGCAGTTCTTC.

The CDR3 sequence is CASSASGNYEQYF. The CDR3 DNA is TGTGCCAGCAGCGCTAGCGGGAACTACGAGCAGTACTTC. The chain links TRBV3-1 (or the pseudogene TRBV3-2) to TRBJ2-7; the match to TRBD2 covers 9 bases. CDR1 and CDR2 from the germline V gene are LGHDT and YNNKEL (reference sequence). The length of the CDR3 is 13 residues. J gave up 3 bases and V 5 bases, and 2 bases lay outside the gene matches.

The gene calls are TRBV6-6 and TRBJ1-1; 10 nucleotides match TRBD1. Trimming removed 5 bases from V and 1 base from J; junction bases left unmatched: 4. Germline V gene data show CDR1 as MNHNY and CDR2 as SVGAGI (reference sequence). CDR3 length equals 15 residues. This CDR3 is CASSVRDRGNTEAFF. CDR3 bases: TGTGCCAGCAGTGTTCGGGACAGGGGGAACACTGAAGCTTTCTTT.

The chain links TRBV19 to TRBJ1-5; D call uncertain. This CDR3 is built from 16 residues. V lost 3 bases, J lost 1 base, and 13 bases lay in between. The germline gives CDR1 LNHDA, CDR2 SQIVND (reference sequence). In DNA, the CDR3 is TGTGCCAGTAGTATTGGGCGAGCAAGAAGCAATCAGCCCCAGCATTTT. Translation: CASSIGRARSNQPQHF.

A single count supports this clone. The V and J genes are TRBV6-2 or TRBV6-3 and TRBJ1-5; weak D call: TRBD1 (6 bases). The germline V gene has CDR1 MNHEY and CDR2 SVGEGT. The V gene lost 0 bases and the J gene lost 4 bases, with 19 bases spanning the gap. The CDR3 has 18 residues. This chain's CDR3 is CASSYSNSVGGINQPQHF. CDR3 DNA sequence: TGTGCCAGCAGTTACTCGAACTCGGTAGGGGGTATAAATCAGCCCCAGCATTTT.

This clone was observed a handful of times. The genes are TRBV7-9 and TRBJ1-1, with D possibly matching TRBD1 (5 bases). Trimming stripped 6 bases from V and 1 base from J, with 12 bases between. The CDR3 is 14 amino acids. Germline CDR1 and CDR2: SEHNR and FQNEAQ (reference sequence). The CDR3 here is CASRLGLRNTEAFF. In DNA, the CDR3 is TGTGCCAGCAGACTGGGACTCCGGAACACTGAAGCTTTCTTT.

The chain links TRBV28 to TRBJ2-5; TRBD2 aligns across 9 bases. Germline CDR1 MDHEN, CDR2 SYDVKM. Losses at the gene ends were 2 bases for V and 6 bases for J; bases not matched to a gene: 7. The CDR3 has 15 residues. The chain's CDR3 is CASSLAGGPGKTQYF. The CDR3 DNA sequence: TGTGCCAGCAGTTTAGCGGGGGGGCCTGGGAAGACCCAGTACTTC.

The V and J genes are TRBV9 and TRBJ2-1, with 8 bases that match TRBD2. Per the germline V gene, CDR1 is SGDLS and CDR2 is YYNGEE. This CDR3 contains 13 residues. Trimming removed 10 bases from V and 5 bases from J; junction bases left unmatched: 8. CDR3: CASTAGGNNEQFF. The CDR3 DNA is TGTGCCTCTACGGCGGGGGGCAACAATGAGCAGTTCTTC. The variable domain in full, completed from reference TRBV9 and TRBJ2-1, reads DSGVTQTPKHLITATGQRVTLRCSPRSGDLSVYWYQQSLDQGLQFLIQYYNGEERAKGNILERFSAQQFPDLHSELNLSSLELGDSALYFCASTAGGNNEQFFGPGTRLTVL.

The J gene is TRBJ2-2, the V gene TRBV3-1 (or the pseudogene TRBV3-2); 7 nucleotides align to TRBD2. The length of the CDR3 is 15 residues. Germline CDR1 and CDR2: LGHDT and YNNKEL (reference sequence). After removal of 4 bases from V and 5 bases from J, the junction contained 7 bases not matched to a gene. Here the CDR3 DNA reads TGTGCCAGCAGCCTTTATGGGGGGGTTACCGGGGAGCTGTTTTTT. Protein sequence: CASSLYGGVTGELFF.

The chain carries TRBV6-4 and TRBJ2-7; weak D call: TRBD1 (6 bases). With 8 bases removed from V and 6 bases from J, the gap between germline ends came to 38 bases. CDR3 length equals 20 residues. Germline loops: CDR1 MRHNA, CDR2 SNTAGT. The CDR3 loop reads CASAPPRARQAENPDLEQYF. DNA for the CDR3: TGTGCCAGCGCCCCCCCGCGGGCTCGACAGGCCGAGAATCCCGATCTCGAGCAGTACTTC.

The J gene is TRBJ2-3, the V gene TRBV18; 11 bases fit TRBD2. The CDR3 is 16 amino acids. Trimming cost V 2 bases and J 3 bases; bases outside gene matches: 4. The germline gives CDR1 KGHSH, CDR2 LQKENI. In DNA form, the CDR3 reads TGTGCCAGCTCACCAAGTACTAGCGGGAGTACAGATACGCAGTATTTT. It is translated as CASSPSTSGSTDTQYF.

The chain carries TRBV9 and TRBJ2-3, with 10 bases identical to TRBD2. V was clipped by 2 bases and J by 2 bases; unmatched bases: 2. The CDR3 runs 15 residues. The germline V gene has CDR1 SGDLS and CDR2 YYNGEE. DNA for the CDR3: TGTGCCAGCAGCGTTCTAGCGGGAGTCACAGATACGCAGTATTTT. It codes for CASSVLAGVTDTQYF.

This chain links TRBV10-3 with TRBJ1-1; possibly TRBD1 for D (6 bases). Trimming cost V 7 bases and J 1 base, with 19 bases left between them. Germline V CDR1 and CDR2: ENHRY, SYGVKD. CDR3 size: 16 residues. The CDR3, as DNA: TGTGCCATCACCCTGGGGTCCTTACAGGGGAACACTGAAGCTTTCTTT. Translation gives CAITLGSLQGNTEAFF.